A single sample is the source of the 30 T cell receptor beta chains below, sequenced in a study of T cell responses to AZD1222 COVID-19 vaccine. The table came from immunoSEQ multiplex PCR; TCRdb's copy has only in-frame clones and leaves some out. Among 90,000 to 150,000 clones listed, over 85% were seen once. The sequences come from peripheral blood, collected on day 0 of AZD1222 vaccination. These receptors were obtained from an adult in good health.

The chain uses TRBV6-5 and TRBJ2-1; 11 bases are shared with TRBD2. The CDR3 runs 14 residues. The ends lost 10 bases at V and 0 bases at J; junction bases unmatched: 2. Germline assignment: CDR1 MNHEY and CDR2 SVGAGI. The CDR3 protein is CAILAGGSYNEQFF. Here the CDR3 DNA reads TGTGCCATCCTAGCGGGAGGCTCCTACAATGAGCAGTTCTTC.

CDR3 sequence reads: CATSRGYTEAFF. The CDR3, as DNA: TGTGCCACCAGCAGGGGCTACACTGAAGCTTTCTTT. The chain combines TRBV15 with TRBJ1-1; no reliable D call. V was cut by 3 bases and J by 3 bases, with 5 bases left in between. The CDR3 contains 12 residues. From germline, CDR1 is LNHNV and CDR2 YYDKDF (reference sequence).

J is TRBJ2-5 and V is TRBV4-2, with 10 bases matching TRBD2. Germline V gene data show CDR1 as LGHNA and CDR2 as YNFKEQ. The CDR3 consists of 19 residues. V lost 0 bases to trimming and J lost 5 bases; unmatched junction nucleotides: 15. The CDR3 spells CASSQDSTSGLLSWETQYF. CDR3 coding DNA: TGTGCCAGCAGCCAAGATTCGACTAGCGGGCTCCTATCGTGGGAGACCCAGTACTTC.

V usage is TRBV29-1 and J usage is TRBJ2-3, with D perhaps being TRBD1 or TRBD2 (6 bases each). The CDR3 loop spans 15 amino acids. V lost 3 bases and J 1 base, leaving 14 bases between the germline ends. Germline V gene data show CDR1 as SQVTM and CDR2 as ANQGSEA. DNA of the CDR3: TGCAGCGTTGATAGGGGGGAGAGGGGCACAGATACGCAGTATTTT. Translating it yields CSVDRGERGTDTQYF.

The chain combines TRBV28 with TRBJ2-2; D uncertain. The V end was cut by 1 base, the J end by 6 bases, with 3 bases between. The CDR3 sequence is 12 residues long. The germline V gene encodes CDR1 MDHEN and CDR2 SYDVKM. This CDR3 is CASSLFPGELFF. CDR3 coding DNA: TGTGCCAGCAGTTTATTTCCCGGGGAGCTGTTTTTT. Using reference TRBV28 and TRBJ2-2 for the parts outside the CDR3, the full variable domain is DVKVTQSSRYLVKRTGEKVFLECVQDMDHENMFWYRQDPGLGLRLIYFSYDVKMKEKGDIPEGYSVSREKKERFSLILESASTNQTSMYLCASSLFPGELFFGEGSRLTVL.

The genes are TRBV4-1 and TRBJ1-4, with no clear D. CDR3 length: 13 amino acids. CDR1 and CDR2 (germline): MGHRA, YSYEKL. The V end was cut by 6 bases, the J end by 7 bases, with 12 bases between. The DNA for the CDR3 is TGCGCCAGCAGTCAGAGCCCTTTTGAAAAACTGTTTTTT. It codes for CASSQSPFEKLFF.

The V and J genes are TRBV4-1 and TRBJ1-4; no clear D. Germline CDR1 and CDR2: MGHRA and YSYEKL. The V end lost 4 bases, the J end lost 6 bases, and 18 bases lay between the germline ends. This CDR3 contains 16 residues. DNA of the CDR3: TGCGCCAGCAGCCCCTTGAAAACCGCGGGATATGAAAAACTGTTTTTT. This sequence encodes CASSPLKTAGYEKLFF.

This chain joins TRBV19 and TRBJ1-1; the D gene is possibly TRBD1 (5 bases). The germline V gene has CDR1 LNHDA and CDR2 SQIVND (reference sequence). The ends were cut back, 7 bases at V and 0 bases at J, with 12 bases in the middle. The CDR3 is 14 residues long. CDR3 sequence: CASTPDTMNTEAFF. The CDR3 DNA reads TGTGCCAGTACTCCGGACACAATGAACACTGAAGCTTTCTTT. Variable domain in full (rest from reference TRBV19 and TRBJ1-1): DGGITQSPKYLFRKEGQNVTLSCEQNLNHDAMYWYRQDPGQGLRLIYYSQIVNDFQKGDIAEGYSVSREKKESFPLTVTSAQKNPTAFYLCASTPDTMNTEAFFGQGTRLTVV.

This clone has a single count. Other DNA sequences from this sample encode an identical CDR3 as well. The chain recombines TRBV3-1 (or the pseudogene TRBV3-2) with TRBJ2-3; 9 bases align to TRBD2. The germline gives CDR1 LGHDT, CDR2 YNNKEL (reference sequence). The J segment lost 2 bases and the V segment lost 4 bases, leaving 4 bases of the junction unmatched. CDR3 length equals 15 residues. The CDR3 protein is CASSPTSGSTDTQYF. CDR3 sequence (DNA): TGTGCCAGCAGCCCAACTAGCGGGTCCACAGATACGCAGTATTTT.

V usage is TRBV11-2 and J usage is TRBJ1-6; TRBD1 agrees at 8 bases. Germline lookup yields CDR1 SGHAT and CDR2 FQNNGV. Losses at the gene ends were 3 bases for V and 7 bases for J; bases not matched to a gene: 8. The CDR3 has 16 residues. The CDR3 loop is CASSFRQGLGNSPLHF. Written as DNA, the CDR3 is TGTGCCAGCAGCTTTCGACAGGGGCTGGGGAATTCACCCCTCCACTTT.

CDR3 DNA sequence: TGTGCCAGCAGTTCTCCCGCAGGGGATGAGCAGTTCTTC. Its translation is CASSSPAGDEQFF. The rearrangement uses TRBV6-5 and TRBJ2-1, with D perhaps matching TRBD1 (6 bases). Germline-derived CDR1 and CDR2 are MNHEY and SVGAGI. The V gene lost 4 bases and the J gene lost 8 bases, with 12 bases spanning the gap. The length of the CDR3 is 13 residues.

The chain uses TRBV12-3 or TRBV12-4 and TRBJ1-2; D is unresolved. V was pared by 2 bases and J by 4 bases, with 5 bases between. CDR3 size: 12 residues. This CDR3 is CASSLTVYGYTF. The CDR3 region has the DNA TGTGCCAGCAGTTTAACCGTCTATGGCTACACCTTC.

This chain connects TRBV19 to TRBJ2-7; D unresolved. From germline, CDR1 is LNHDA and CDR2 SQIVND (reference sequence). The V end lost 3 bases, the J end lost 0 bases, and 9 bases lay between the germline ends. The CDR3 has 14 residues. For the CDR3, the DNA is TGTGCCAGTAGTATGGCCGGAGCCTCCTACGAGCAGTACTTC. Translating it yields CASSMAGASYEQYF.

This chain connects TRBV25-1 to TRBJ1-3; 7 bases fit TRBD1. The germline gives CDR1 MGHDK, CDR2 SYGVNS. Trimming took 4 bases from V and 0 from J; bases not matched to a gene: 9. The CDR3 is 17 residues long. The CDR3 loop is CASSGTPGQYSGNTIYF. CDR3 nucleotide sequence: TGTGCCAGCAGTGGTACTCCGGGACAGTACTCTGGAAACACCATATATTTT.

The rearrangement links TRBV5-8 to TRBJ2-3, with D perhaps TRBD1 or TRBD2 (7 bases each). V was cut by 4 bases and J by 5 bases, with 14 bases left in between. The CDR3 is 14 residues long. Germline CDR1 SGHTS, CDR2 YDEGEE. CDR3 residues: CASSLQGRGDTQYF. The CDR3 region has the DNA TGTGCCAGCAGCCTACAGGGGAGGGGAGATACGCAGTATTTT.

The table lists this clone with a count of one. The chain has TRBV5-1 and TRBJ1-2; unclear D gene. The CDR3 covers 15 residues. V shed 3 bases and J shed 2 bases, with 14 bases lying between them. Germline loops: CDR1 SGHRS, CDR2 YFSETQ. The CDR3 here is CASSSLPGGNYGYTF. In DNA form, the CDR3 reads TGCGCCAGCAGCTCCTTACCTGGCGGAAACTATGGCTACACCTTC. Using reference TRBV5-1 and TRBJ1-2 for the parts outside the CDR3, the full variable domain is KAGVTQTPRYLIKTRGQQVTLSCSPISGHRSVSWYQQTPGQGLQFLFEYFSETQRNKGNFPGRFSGRQFSNSRSEMNVSTLELGDSALYLCASSSLPGGNYGYTFGSGTRLTVV.

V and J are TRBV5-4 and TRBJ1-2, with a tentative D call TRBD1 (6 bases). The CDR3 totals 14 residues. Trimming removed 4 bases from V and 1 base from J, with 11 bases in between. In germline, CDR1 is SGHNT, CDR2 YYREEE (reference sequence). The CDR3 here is CASSPDRNNYGYTF. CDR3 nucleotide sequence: TGTGCCAGCAGCCCAGACAGGAATAACTATGGCTACACCTTC.

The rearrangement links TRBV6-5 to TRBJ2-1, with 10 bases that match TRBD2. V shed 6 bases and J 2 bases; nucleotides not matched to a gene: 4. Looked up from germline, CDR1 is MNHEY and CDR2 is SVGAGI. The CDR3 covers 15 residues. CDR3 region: CASRGLAIAYNEQFF. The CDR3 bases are TGTGCCAGCAGGGGACTAGCGATCGCCTACAATGAGCAGTTCTTC.

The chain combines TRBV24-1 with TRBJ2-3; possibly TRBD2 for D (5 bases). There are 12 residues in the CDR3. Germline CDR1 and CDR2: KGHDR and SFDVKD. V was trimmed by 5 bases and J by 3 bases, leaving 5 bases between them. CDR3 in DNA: TGTGCCACCAGTGCGGGGACAGATACGCAGTATTTT. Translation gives CATSAGTDTQYF.

Here the CDR3 reads CASSLDSLDWEPQHF. DNA for the CDR3: TGTGCCAGCAGCTTAGACAGTCTGGATTGGGAGCCCCAGCATTTT. The chain couples TRBV7-2 to TRBJ1-5; no reliable D call. The germline V and J ends were trimmed by 1 base and 8 bases, with 15 bases remaining between them. Per the germline V gene, CDR1 is SGHTA and CDR2 is FQGNSA. There are 15 residues in the CDR3.

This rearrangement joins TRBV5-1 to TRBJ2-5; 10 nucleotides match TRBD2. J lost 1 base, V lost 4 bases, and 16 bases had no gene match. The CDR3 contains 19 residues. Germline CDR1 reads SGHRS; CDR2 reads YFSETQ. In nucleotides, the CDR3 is TGCGCCAGCAGCCGCGGGTTAGCGGGAGGAACCCCTTTCCAAGAGACCCAGTACTTC. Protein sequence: CASSRGLAGGTPFQETQYF.

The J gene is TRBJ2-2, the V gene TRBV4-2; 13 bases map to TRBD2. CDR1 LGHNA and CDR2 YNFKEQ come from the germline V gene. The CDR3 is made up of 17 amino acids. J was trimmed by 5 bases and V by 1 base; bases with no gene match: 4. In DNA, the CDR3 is TGTGCCAGCAGCCAAGGCACTAGCGGGAGGGGGACCGGGGAGCTGTTTTTT. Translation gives CASSQGTSGRGTGELFF.

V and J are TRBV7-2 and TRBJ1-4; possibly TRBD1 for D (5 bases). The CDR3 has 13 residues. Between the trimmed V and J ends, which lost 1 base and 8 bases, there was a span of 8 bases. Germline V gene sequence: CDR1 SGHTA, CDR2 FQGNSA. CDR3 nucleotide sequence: TGTGCCAGCAGCTTAGTGGGGGTCGAAAAACTGTTTTTT. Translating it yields CASSLVGVEKLFF.

The CDR3 region is CAGRRLDYGYTF. CDR3 coding DNA: TGTGCCGGGAGGAGGTTGGACTATGGCTACACCTTC. The chain links TRBV2 to TRBJ1-2; D gene unclear. Germline assignment: CDR1 SNHLY and CDR2 FYNNEI. This CDR3 is built from 12 residues. V was trimmed by 11 bases and J by 3 bases, leaving 13 bases between them.

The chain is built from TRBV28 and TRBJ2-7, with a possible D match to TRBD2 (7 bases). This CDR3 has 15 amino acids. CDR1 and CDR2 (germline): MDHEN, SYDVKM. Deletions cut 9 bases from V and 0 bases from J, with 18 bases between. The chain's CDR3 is CASQRGGPSSYEQYF. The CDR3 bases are TGTGCCAGTCAAAGGGGGGGTCCAAGCTCCTACGAGCAGTACTTC.

CDR3 sequence (DNA): TGTGCCAGCAGTCCCCCCGGGGGGCGGGAGGGCACCGGGGAGCTGTTTTTT. Its translation is CASSPPGGREGTGELFF. This rearrangement joins TRBV28 to TRBJ2-2; TRBD2 aligns across 9 bases. Germline CDR1 reads MDHEN; CDR2 reads SYDVKM. The CDR3 runs to 17 residues. V shed 5 bases, J shed 4 bases, and the junction held 11 bases outside the gene matches.

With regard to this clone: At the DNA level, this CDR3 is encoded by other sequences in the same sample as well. The CDR3 region has the DNA TGTGCCAGCAGTTTGGTCCGGGGAGGCACAGATACGCAGTATTTT. It specifies CASSLVRGGTDTQYF. This sequence joins TRBV28 and TRBJ2-3, with D perhaps TRBD2 (5 bases). Germline loops: CDR1 MDHEN, CDR2 SYDVKM. CDR3 size: 15 residues. Trimming pared 3 bases from V and 1 base from J, leaving 11 bases between. Full variable domain (rest looked up from reference TRBV28 and TRBJ2-3): DVKVTQSSRYLVKRTGEKVFLECVQDMDHENMFWYRQDPGLGLRLIYFSYDVKMKEKGDIPEGYSVSREKKERFSLILESASTNQTSMYLCASSLVRGGTDTQYFGPGTRLTVL.

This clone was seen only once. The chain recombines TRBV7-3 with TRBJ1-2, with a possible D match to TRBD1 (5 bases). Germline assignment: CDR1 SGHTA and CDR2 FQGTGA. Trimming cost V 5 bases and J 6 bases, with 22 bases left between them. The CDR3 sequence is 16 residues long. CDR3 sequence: CASSPMSGKLGNGYTF. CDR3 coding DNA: TGTGCCAGCAGCCCAATGTCAGGGAAGCTCGGTAATGGCTACACCTTC.

This chain's CDR3 is CATSATVGAPAKNIQYF. CDR3 DNA: TGTGCCACCAGTGCAACTGTAGGGGCACCAGCCAAAAACATTCAGTACTTC. V and J are TRBV24-1 and TRBJ2-4; D might be TRBD1 (5 bases). V lost 5 bases and J 0 bases, leaving 16 bases between the germline ends. This CDR3 region has 17 residues. CDR1 KGHDR and CDR2 SFDVKD come from the germline V gene.

The CDR3 coding sequence is TGTGCCAGTTCCTATAAAGTCGGGGGAGGCTACACCTTC. Protein sequence: CASSYKVGGGYTF. This sequence joins TRBV19 and TRBJ1-2; D might be TRBD1 (5 bases). The germline gives CDR1 LNHDA, CDR2 SQIVND (reference sequence). The CDR3 totals 13 residues. V was pared by 8 bases and J by 8 bases, with 18 bases between.